What follows are 9 T cell receptor beta chains derived from one specimen sequenced in a study of blood T cell repertoires in COVID-19. Libraries were prepared by immunoSEQ multiplex PCR; TCRdb keeps only in-frame clonotypes and omits some of them. This sample has under 300,000 clones, with more than 85% found just once. Sequencing was done on a sample of peripheral blood. Receptor source: a man aged 18 to 30 with active or convalescent COVID-19.

This chain links TRBV28 with TRBJ2-7; D is undetermined. The CDR3 extends over 11 amino acids. With 6 bases removed from V and 3 bases from J, the gap between germline ends came to 6 bases. Per the germline V gene, CDR1 is MDHEN and CDR2 is SYDVKM. CDR3 sequence (DNA): TGTGCCAGCAGCTCAGACTACGAGCAGTACTTC. Translating it yields CASSSDYEQYF.

The V call is TRBV19, the J call TRBJ1-1; D possibly corresponds to TRBD1 (6 bases). Germline V lookup: CDR1 LNHDA, CDR2 SQIVND (reference sequence). Trimming took 3 bases from V and 1 from J, leaving 9 bases between them. The CDR3 is made up of 14 amino acids. The CDR3 reads CASSIRGGNTEAFF. Written as DNA, the CDR3 is TGTGCCAGTAGTATCAGGGGTGGGAACACTGAAGCTTTCTTT.

The chain uses TRBV19 and TRBJ2-3, with 7 positions matching TRBD2. Trimming cost V 6 bases and J 6 bases; bases outside gene matches: 30. Germline lookup yields CDR1 LNHDA and CDR2 SQIVND (reference sequence). CDR3 length equals 21 residues. CDR3 residues: CASRSYPISGDIGVIRDTQYF. CDR3 coding DNA: TGTGCCAGTAGATCATATCCGATCAGCGGGGATATTGGGGTAATTCGCGATACGCAGTATTTT.

This rearrangement joins TRBV11-3 to TRBJ2-7; no firm D call. Trimming removed 2 bases from V and 6 bases from J, with 5 bases in between. In germline, CDR1 is SGHNT, CDR2 YENEEA. This CDR3 contains 11 residues. The CDR3 DNA reads as TGTGCCAGCAGCTTACGGTCCGAGCAGTACTTC. It translates to CASSLRSEQYF.

This chain uses TRBV5-4 with TRBJ2-1, with 9 positions matching TRBD2. Losses at the gene ends were 4 bases for V and 4 bases for J; bases not matched to a gene: 6. CDR3 length equals 15 residues. CDR1 is SGHNT and CDR2 is YYREEE in the germline V gene (reference sequence). CDR3 coding DNA: TGTGCCAGCAGCCCAGGTAGCGGGGGTTACAATGAGCAGTTCTTC. This encodes CASSPGSGGYNEQFF.

The J gene is TRBJ1-5, the V gene TRBV2; 11 nucleotides agree with TRBD1. Germline CDR1 reads SNHLY; CDR2 reads FYNNEI. There are 15 residues in the CDR3. J lost 6 bases, V lost 5 bases, and 6 bases had no gene match. CDR3 sequence (DNA): TGTGCCAGCAGTTACGGGACAGGGGGATTTCAGCCCCAGCATTTT. Amino acid sequence: CASSYGTGGFQPQHF.

The chain links TRBV4-3 to TRBJ1-5, with TRBD1 matching over 7 bases. Germline values: CDR1 LGHNA, CDR2 YSLEER. The junction had 0 bases not matched to a gene; V was cut back by 5 bases and J by 2 bases. CDR3 length: 13 residues. CDR3 residues: CASSDRGNQPQHF. In DNA, the CDR3 is TGCGCCAGCAGCGACAGGGGCAATCAGCCCCAGCATTTT.

CDR3 bases: TGTGCCAGCAGCCGCGCTGGACTAGCGCAGGGATTGGCCGGGGAGCTGTTTTTT. This codes for CASSRAGLAQGLAGELFF. This chain uses TRBV4-2 with TRBJ2-2, with 9 positions matching TRBD2. The CDR3 extends over 18 amino acids. Germline V gene data show CDR1 as LGHNA and CDR2 as YNFKEQ. Unmatched junction bases numbered 15, after V lost 4 bases and J lost 6 bases.

V is TRBV24-1 and J is TRBJ1-4; D is uncertain. The germline V gene encodes CDR1 KGHDR and CDR2 SFDVKD. The CDR3 loop spans 14 amino acids. Trimming removed 2 bases from V and 2 bases from J, with 5 bases in between. This CDR3 reads CATSDSNTNEKLFF. Written as DNA, the CDR3 is TGTGCCACCAGTGATTCCAATACTAATGAAAAACTGTTTTTT.